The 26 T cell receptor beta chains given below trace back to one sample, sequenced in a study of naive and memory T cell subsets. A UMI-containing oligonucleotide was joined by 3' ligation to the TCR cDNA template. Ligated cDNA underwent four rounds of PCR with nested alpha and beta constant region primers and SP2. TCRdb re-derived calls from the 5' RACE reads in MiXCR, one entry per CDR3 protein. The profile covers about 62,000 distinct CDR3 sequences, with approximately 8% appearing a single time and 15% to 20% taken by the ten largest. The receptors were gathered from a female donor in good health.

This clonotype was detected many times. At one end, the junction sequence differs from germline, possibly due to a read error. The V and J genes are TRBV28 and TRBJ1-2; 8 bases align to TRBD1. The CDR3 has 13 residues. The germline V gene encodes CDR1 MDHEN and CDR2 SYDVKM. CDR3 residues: CASSLSDRDDYTF. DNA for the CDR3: TGTGCCAGCAGCTTATCGGACAGGGATGACTACACCTTC.

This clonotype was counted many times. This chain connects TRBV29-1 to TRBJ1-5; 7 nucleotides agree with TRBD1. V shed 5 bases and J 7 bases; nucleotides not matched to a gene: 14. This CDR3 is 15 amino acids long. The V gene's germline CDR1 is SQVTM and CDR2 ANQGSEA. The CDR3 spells CSVCEGTEEGQPQHF. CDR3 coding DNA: TGCAGCGTTTGTGAAGGGACAGAGGAAGGACAGCCCCAGCATTTT.

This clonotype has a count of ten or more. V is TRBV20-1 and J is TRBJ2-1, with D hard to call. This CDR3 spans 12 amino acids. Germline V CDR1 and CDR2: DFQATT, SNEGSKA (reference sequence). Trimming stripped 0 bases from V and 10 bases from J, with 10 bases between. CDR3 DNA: TGCAGTGCTAGAGATCAACAGCAAGAGCAGTTCTTC. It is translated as CSARDQQQEQFF.

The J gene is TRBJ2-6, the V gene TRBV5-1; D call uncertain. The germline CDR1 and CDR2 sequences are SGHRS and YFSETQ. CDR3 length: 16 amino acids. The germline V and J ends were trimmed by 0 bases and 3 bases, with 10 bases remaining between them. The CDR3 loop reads CASSLVAGVGANVLTF. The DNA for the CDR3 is TGCGCCAGCAGCTTGGTCGCTGGGGTTGGGGCCAACGTCCTGACTTTC. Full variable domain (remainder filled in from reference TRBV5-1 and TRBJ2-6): KAGVTQTPRYLIKTRGQQVTLSCSPISGHRSVSWYQQTPGQGLQFLFEYFSETQRNKGNFPGRFSGRQFSNSRSEMNVSTLELGDSALYLCASSLVAGVGANVLTFGAGSRLTVL.

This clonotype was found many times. CDR3 DNA: TGTGCCAGCCGATCGGGGGCGGGTGGCTACACCTTC. It codes for CASRSGAGGYTF. The chain recombines TRBV2 with TRBJ1-2; a possible D gene is TRBD1 (6 bases). The CDR3 extends over 12 amino acids. Trimming removed 8 bases at V and 7 bases at J, with 14 bases between. The germline V gene encodes CDR1 SNHLY and CDR2 FYNNEI.

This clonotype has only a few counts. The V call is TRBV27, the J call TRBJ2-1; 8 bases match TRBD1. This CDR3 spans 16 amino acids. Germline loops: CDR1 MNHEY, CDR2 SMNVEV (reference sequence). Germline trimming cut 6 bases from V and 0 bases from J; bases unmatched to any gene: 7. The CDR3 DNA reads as TGTGCCAGCAGCCACCGACAGGGGAGCTCCTACAATGAGCAGTTCTTC. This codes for CASSHRQGSSYNEQFF.

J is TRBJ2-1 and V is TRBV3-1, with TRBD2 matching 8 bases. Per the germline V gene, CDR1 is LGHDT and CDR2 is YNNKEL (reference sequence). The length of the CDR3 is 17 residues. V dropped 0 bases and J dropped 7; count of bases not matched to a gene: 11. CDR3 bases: TGTGCCAGCAGCCAAGAGCCCACTAGCGGAGGTCTTAATGAGCAGTTCTTC. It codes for CASSQEPTSGGLNEQFF.

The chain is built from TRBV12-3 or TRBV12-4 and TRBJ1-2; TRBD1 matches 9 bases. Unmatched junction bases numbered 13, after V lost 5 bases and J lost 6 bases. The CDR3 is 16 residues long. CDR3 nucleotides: TGTGCCAGCAGTCCTTACCAGACAGGGGGTGTAAATGGCTACACCTTC. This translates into CASSPYQTGGVNGYTF.

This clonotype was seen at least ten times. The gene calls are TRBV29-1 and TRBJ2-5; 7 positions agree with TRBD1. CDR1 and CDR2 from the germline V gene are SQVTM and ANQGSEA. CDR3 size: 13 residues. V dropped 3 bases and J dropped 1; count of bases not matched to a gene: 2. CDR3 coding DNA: TGCAGCGTTGAGAGGGACAGCCAAGAGACCCAGTACTTC. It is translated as CSVERDSQETQYF.

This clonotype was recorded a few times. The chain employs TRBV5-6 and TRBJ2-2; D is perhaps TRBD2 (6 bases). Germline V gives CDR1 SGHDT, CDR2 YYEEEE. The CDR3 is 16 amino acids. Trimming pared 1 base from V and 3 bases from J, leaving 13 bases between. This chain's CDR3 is CASSLSLAWDTGELFF. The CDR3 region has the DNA TGTGCCAGCAGCTTGAGCCTAGCGTGGGACACCGGGGAGCTGTTTTTT.

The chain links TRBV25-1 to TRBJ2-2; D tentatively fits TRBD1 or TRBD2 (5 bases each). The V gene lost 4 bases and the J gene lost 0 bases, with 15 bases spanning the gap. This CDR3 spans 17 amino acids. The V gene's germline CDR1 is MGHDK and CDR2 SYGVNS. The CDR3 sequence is CASSGLPGRANTGELFF. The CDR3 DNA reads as TGTGCCAGCAGTGGGCTCCCGGGACGAGCGAACACCGGGGAGCTGTTTTTT. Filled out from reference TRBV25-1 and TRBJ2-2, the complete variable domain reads EADIYQTPRYLVIGTGKKITLECSQTMGHDKMYWYQQDPGMELHLIHYSYGVNSTEKGDLSSESTVSRIRTEHFPLTLESARPSHTSQYLCASSGLPGRANTGELFFGEGSRLTVL.

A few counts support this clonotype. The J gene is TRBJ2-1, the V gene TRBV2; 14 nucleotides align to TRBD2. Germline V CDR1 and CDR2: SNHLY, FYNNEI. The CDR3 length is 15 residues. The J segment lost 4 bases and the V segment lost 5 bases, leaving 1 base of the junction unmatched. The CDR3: CASSWTSGGYNEQFF. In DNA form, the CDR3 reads TGTGCCAGCAGTTGGACTAGCGGGGGGTACAATGAGCAGTTCTTC.

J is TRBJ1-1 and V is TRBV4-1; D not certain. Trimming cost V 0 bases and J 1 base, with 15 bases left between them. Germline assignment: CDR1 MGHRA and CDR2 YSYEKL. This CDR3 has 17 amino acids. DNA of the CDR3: TGCGCCAGCAGCCAAGATAGGGAGGCCGAGGGGAACACTGAAGCTTTCTTT. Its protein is CASSQDREAEGNTEAFF.

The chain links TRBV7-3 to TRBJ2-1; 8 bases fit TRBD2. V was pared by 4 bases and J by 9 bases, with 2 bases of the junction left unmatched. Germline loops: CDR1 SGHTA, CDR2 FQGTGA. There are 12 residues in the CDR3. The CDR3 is CASSSGGSEQFF. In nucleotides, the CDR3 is TGTGCCAGCAGCTCGGGGGGGAGTGAGCAGTTCTTC.

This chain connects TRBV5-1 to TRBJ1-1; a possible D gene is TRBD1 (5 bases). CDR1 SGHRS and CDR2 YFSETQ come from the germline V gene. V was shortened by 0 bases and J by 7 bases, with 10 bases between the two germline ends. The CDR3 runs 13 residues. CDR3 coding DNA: TGCGCCAGCAGCTTGGCCGGTGGGGGTGAAGCTTTCTTT. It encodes CASSLAGGGEAFF.

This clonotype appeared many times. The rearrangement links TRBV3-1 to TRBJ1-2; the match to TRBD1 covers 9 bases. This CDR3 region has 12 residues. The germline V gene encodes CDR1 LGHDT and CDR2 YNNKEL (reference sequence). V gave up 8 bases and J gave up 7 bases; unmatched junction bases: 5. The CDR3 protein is CASRTGELGYTF. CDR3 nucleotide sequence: TGTGCCAGCCGGACAGGGGAGCTTGGCTACACCTTC.

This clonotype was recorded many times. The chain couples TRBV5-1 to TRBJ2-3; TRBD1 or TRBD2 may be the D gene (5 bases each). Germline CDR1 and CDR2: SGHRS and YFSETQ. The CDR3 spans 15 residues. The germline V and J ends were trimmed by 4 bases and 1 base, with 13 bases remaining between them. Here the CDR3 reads CASSPGTSGTDTQYF. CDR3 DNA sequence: TGCGCCAGCAGCCCCGGGACCTCCGGCACAGATACGCAGTATTTT.

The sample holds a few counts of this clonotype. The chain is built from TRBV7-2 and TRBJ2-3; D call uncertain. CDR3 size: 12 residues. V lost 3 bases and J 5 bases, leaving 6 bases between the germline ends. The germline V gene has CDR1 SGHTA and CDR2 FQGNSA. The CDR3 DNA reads TGTGCCAGCAGCTTTGGGGTAGATACGCAGTATTTT. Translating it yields CASSFGVDTQYF.

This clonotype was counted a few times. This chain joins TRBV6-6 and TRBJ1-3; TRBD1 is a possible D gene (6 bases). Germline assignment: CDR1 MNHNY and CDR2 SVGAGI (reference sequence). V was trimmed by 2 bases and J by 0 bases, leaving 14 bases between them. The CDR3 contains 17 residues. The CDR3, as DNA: TGTGCCAGCAGTTACCCACCGACAGGCAACTCTGGAAACACCATATATTTT. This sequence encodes CASSYPPTGNSGNTIYF.

Here the CDR3 reads CASSLVGGAGITQYF. DNA for the CDR3: TGTGCCAGCAGTTTGGTAGGGGGCGCGGGGATAACCCAGTACTTC. This rearrangement joins TRBV12-3 or TRBV12-4 to TRBJ2-5; a possible D gene is TRBD1 (7 bases). The germline V and J ends were trimmed by 3 bases and 8 bases, with 19 bases remaining between them. This CDR3 is built from 15 residues.

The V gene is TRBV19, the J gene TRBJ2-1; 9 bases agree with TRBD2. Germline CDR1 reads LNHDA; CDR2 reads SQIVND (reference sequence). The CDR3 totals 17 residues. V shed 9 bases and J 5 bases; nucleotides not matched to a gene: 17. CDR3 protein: CASSTSGRGRNNNEQFF. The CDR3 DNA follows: TGTGCCAGCAGCACTAGCGGGCGAGGACGGAACAACAATGAGCAGTTCTTC.

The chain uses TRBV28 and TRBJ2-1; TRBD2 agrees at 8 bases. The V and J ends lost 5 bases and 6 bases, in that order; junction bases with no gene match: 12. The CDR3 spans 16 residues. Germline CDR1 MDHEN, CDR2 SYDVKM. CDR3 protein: CASSRPEREIGNEQFF. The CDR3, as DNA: TGTGCCAGCAGTCGCCCCGAGCGGGAGATAGGCAATGAGCAGTTCTTC. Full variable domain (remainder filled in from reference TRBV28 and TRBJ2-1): DVKVTQSSRYLVKRTGEKVFLECVQDMDHENMFWYRQDPGLGLRLIYFSYDVKMKEKGDIPEGYSVSREKKERFSLILESASTNQTSMYLCASSRPEREIGNEQFFGPGTRLTVL.

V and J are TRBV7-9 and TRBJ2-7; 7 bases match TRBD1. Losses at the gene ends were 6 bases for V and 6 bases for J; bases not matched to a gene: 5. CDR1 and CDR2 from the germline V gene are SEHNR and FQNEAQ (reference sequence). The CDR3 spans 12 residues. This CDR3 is CASRETGREQYF. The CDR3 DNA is TGTGCCAGCAGAGAGACAGGGCGCGAGCAGTACTTC.

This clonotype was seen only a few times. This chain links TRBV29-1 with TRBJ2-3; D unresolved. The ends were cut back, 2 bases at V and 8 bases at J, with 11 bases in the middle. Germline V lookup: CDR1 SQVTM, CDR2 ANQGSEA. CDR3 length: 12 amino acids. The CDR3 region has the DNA TGCAGCGTTGAAACCCCTTCGTTTACGCAGTATTTT. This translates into CSVETPSFTQYF.

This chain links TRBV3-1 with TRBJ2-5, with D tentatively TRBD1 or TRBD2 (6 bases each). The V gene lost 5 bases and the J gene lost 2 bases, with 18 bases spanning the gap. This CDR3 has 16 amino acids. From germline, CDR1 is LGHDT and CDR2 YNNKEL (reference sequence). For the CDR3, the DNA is TGTGCCAGCAGCTACTTAACGGGGGCTTCTCAAGAGACCCAGTACTTC. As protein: CASSYLTGASQETQYF.

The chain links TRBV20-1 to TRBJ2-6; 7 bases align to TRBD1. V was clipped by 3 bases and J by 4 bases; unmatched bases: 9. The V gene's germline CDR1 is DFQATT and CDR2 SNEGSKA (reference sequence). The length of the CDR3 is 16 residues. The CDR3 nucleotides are TGCAGTGCTAGTCACGGACAGGAGTTCGGGGCCAACGTCCTGACTTTC. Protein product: CSASHGQEFGANVLTF.